This T cell receptor beta chain was documented in a study of identical twins. Study observations and caveats: In cord blood, abundant beta clonotypes had fewer insertions; memory showed no trend.

Each CDR3 protein is one row after TCRdb ran MiXCR on the 5' RACE reads. The sample holds approximately 670,000 distinct CDR3 sequences; 6% to 6.5% are singletons and the top ten take about 1.8%. CDR3 length: 14 amino acids. Trimming removed 0 bases from V and 5 bases from J; junction bases left unmatched: 2. CDR1 and CDR2 (germline): SGDLS, YYNGEE. In its sample, this clonotype was seen many times. The antigen remains unidentified. The V and J genes are TRBV9 and TRBJ2-1; 7 nucleotides match TRBD2. This sequence was found in a man aged 18-30 years in good health. Specimen: naive T cells sorted from blood. The CDR3 spells CASSVGTRNNEQFF. Written as DNA, the CDR3 is TGTGCCAGCAGCGTAGGGACTAGGAACAATGAGCAGTTCTTC.